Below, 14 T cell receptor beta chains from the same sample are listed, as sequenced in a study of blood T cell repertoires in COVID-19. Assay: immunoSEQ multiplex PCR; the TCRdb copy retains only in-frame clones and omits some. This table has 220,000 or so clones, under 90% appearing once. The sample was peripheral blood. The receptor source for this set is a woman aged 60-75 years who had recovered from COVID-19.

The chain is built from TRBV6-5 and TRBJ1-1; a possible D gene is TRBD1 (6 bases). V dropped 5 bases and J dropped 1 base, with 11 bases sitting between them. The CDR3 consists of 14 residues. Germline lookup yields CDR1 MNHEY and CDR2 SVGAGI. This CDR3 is CASSTYRENTEAFF. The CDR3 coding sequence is TGTGCCAGCAGTACTTACAGGGAGAACACTGAAGCTTTCTTT.

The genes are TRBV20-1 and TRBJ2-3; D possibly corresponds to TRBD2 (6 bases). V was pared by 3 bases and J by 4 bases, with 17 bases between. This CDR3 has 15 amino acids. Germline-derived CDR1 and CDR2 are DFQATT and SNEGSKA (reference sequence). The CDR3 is CSASRAGPEADTQYF. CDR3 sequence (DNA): TGCAGTGCTAGTAGGGCGGGGCCCGAGGCAGATACGCAGTATTTT.

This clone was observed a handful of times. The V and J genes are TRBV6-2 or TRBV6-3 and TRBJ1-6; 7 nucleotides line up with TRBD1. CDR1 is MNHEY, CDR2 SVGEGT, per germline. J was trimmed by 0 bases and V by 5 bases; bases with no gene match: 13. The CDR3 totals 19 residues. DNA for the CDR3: TGTGCCAGCAGTACGACGGACAGGCTCCTCAGCTCCTATAATTCACCCCTCCACTTT. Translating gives CASSTTDRLLSSYNSPLHF.

The CDR3 sequence is CASSQDGLAGGGETQYF. The CDR3 coding sequence is TGCGCCAGCAGCCAAGATGGACTAGCGGGGGGCGGGGAGACCCAGTACTTC. The chain combines TRBV4-1 with TRBJ2-5; 14 positions agree with TRBD2. The ends lost 0 bases at V and 5 bases at J; junction bases unmatched: 5. This CDR3 has 17 amino acids. Germline-derived CDR1 and CDR2 are MGHRA and YSYEKL.

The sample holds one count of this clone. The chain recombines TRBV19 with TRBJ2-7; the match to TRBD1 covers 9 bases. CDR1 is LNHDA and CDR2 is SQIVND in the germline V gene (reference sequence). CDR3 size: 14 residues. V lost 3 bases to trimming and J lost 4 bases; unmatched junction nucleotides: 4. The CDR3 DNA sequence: TGTGCCAGTAGTATCCGGGACAGGGCATACGAGCAGTACTTC. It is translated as CASSIRDRAYEQYF.

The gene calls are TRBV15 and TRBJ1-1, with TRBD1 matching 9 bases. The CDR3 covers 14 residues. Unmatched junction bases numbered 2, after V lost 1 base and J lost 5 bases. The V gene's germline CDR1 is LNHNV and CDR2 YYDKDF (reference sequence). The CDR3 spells CATSRGGTGTEAFF. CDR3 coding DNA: TGTGCCACCAGCAGAGGGGGGACAGGGACTGAAGCTTTCTTT.

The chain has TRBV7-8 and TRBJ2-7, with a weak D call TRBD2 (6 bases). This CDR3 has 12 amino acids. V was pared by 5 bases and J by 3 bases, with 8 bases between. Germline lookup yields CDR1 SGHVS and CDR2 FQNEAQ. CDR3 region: CASSMGGYEQYF. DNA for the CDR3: TGTGCCAGCAGCATGGGGGGCTACGAGCAGTACTTC.

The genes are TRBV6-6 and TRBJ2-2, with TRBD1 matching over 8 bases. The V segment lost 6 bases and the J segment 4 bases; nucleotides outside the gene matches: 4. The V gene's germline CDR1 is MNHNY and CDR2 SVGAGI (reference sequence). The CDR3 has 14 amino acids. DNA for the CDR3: TGTGCCAGCAGCCCGGACAGGGCCACCGGGGAGCTGTTTTTT. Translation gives CASSPDRATGELFF.

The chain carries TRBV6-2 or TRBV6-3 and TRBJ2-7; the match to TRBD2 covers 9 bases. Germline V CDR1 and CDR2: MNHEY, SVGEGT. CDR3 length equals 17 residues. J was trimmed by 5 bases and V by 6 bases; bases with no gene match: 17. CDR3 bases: TGTGCCAGCAGCCCTTTAAACAAACTAGCGGGCCGTAACGAGCAGTACTTC. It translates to CASSPLNKLAGRNEQYF.

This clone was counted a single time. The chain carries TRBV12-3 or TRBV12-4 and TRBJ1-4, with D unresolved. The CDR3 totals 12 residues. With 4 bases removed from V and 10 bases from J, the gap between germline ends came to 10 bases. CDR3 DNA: TGTGCCAGCAGTTCCCCTCCCCTAAAACTGTTTTTT. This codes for CASSSPPLKLFF.

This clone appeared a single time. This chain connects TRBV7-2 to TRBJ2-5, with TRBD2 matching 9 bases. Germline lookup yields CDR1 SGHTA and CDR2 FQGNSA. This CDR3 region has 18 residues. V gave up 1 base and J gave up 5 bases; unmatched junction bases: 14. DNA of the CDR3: TGTGCCAGCAGCTTAGTCCCCGGGACTAGCAGAGGGCGGGAGACCCAGTACTTC. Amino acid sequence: CASSLVPGTSRGRETQYF.

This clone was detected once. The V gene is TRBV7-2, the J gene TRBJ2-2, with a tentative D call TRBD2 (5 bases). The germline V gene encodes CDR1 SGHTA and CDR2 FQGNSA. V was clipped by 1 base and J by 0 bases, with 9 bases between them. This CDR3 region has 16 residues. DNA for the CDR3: TGTGCCAGCAGCTTAGGGTGGGGAGCGAACACCGGGGAGCTGTTTTTT. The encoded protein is CASSLGWGANTGELFF. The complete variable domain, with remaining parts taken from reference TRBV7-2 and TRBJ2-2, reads GAGVSQSPSNKVTEKGKDVELRCDPISGHTALYWYRQSLGQGLEFLIYFQGNSAPDKSGLPSDRFSAERTGGSVSTLTIQRTQQEDSAVYLCASSLGWGANTGELFFGEGSRLTVL.

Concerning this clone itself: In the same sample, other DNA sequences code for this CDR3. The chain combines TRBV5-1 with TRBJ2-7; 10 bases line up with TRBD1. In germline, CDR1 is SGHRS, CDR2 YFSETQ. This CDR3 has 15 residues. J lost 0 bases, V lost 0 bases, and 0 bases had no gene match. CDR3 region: CASSLGTGGSYEQYF. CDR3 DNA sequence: TGCGCCAGCAGCTTGGGGACAGGGGGCTCCTACGAGCAGTACTTC.

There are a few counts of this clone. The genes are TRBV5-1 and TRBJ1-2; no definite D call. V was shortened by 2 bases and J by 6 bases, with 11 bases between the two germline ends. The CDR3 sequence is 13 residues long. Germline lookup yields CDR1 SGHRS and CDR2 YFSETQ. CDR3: CASSFGPKDGYTF. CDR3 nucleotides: TGCGCCAGCAGCTTTGGCCCCAAAGATGGCTACACCTTC.